These 20 T cell receptor beta chains were all obtained from the same sample, sequenced in a study of T-cell reconstitution after alpha-beta-depleted transplantation in children. Preparing the TCRbeta library involved the use of unique molecular identifiers. TCRdb analysed the PCR reads with MiXCR anew, one entry per CDR3 protein. The sample carries 550,000 to 800,000 distinct CDR3 sequences, 10% to 15% recorded once. The source material was PBMCs, sampled before TCRalphabeta/CD19-depleted stem cell transplant. The receptors come from a girl aged 2-10 years with congenital amegakaryocytic thrombocytopenia, due to receive a stem cell transplant.

The rearrangement uses TRBV7-2 and TRBJ2-1; D possibly corresponds to TRBD2 (5 bases). CDR3 length: 14 residues. V dropped 3 bases and J dropped 5 bases, with 11 bases sitting between them. CDR1 is SGHTA, CDR2 FQGNSA, per germline. The CDR3 region has the DNA TGTGCCAGCAGCTTGTACGGGGTGAACAATGAGCAGTTCTTC. Translating it yields CASSLYGVNNEQFF.

This clonotype appeared many times. The CDR3 bases are TGTGCCACCTCAAGGTCGGGCGACGAGCAGTACTTC. Its protein product is CATSRSGDEQYF. V usage is TRBV7-8 and J usage is TRBJ2-7; D is unclear. Trimming removed 10 bases at V and 5 bases at J, with 15 bases between. Germline V gene sequence: CDR1 SGHVS, CDR2 FQNEAQ. The CDR3 has 12 residues. Drawing the rest from reference TRBV7-8 and TRBJ2-7, the complete variable domain is GAGVSQSPRYKVAKRGQDVALRCDPISGHVSLFWYQQALGQGPEFLTYFQNEAQLDKSGLPSDRFFAERPEGSVSTLKIQRTQQEDSAVYLCATSRSGDEQYFGPGTRLTVT.

This clonotype turned up a few times. This chain connects TRBV7-9 to TRBJ2-5, with 8 bases lining up with TRBD1. The junction had 5 bases not matched to a gene; V was cut back by 4 bases and J by 1 base. The CDR3 sequence is 15 residues long. Germline CDR1 is SEHNR and CDR2 is FQNEAQ (reference sequence). The CDR3 DNA sequence: TGTGCCAGCAGCTCGACAGGGGCGTTCCAAGAGACCCAGTACTTC. This translates into CASSSTGAFQETQYF.

This clonotype was seen ten or more times. The chain uses TRBV28 and TRBJ2-1; TRBD2 might be the D (6 bases). V lost 5 bases to trimming and J lost 2 bases, with 13 bases between them. In germline, CDR1 is MDHEN, CDR2 SYDVKM. The CDR3 is 15 residues long. The CDR3 loop reads CASSETSLPYNEQFF. The CDR3 bases are TGTGCCAGCAGTGAGACTAGTCTTCCCTACAATGAGCAGTTCTTC. The whole variable domain, filled in from reference TRBV28 and TRBJ2-1, reads DVKVTQSSRYLVKRTGEKVFLECVQDMDHENMFWYRQDPGLGLRLIYFSYDVKMKEKGDIPEGYSVSREKKERFSLILESASTNQTSMYLCASSETSLPYNEQFFGPGTRLTVL.

The chain combines TRBV27 with TRBJ2-3, with D maybe TRBD1 (5 bases). In germline, CDR1 is MNHEY, CDR2 SMNVEV (reference sequence). This CDR3 comprises 13 residues. V was cut by 5 bases and J by 5 bases, with 11 bases left in between. The CDR3 spells CASSGARQDTQYF. The CDR3 DNA reads TGTGCCAGCAGTGGGGCTCGTCAAGATACGCAGTATTTT.

There are a few counts of this clonotype. J is TRBJ2-7 and V is TRBV5-1; a possible D gene is TRBD2 (6 bases). CDR3 size: 15 residues. CDR1 and CDR2 (germline): SGHRS, YFSETQ. V was shortened by 2 bases and J by 1 base, with 13 bases between the two germline ends. The CDR3 sequence is CASSFGGRPSYEQYF. CDR3 nucleotide sequence: TGCGCCAGCAGCTTCGGGGGACGCCCTTCCTACGAGCAGTACTTC.

This clonotype was seen only a few times. The rearrangement links TRBV7-2 to TRBJ2-3; 12 nucleotides agree with TRBD2. The V gene end was trimmed by 5 bases and the J gene end by 5 bases; junction bases not matched to a gene: 8. Germline loops: CDR1 SGHTA, CDR2 FQGNSA. CDR3 length equals 16 residues. This CDR3 reads CASSIRLAGAEDTQYF. The CDR3 coding sequence is TGTGCCAGCAGCATTCGACTAGCGGGAGCGGAAGATACGCAGTATTTT.

This chain uses TRBV20-1 with TRBJ2-4, with D hard to call. The ends were cut back, 1 base at V and 4 bases at J, with 8 bases in the middle. Germline-derived CDR1 and CDR2 are DFQATT and SNEGSKA (reference sequence). The CDR3 sequence is 13 residues long. The CDR3, as DNA: TGCAGTGCTAGAGCCCGGCGAAAAAACATTCAGTACTTC. Encoded protein: CSARARRKNIQYF.

This clonotype has at least ten counts. The genes are TRBV27 and TRBJ1-2, with TRBD1 as a possible D gene (6 bases). Germline V gene data show CDR1 as MNHEY and CDR2 as SMNVEV (reference sequence). The CDR3 is 13 amino acids. Trimming removed 3 bases from V and 4 bases from J, with 9 bases in between. For the CDR3, the DNA is TGTGCCAGCAGTTTGAAGGACAGCTATGGCTACACCTTC. It translates to CASSLKDSYGYTF.

This clonotype was counted ten times or more. V gene TRBV5-1 combines with J gene TRBJ2-2, with D unclear. The CDR3 runs to 14 residues. Germline assignment: CDR1 SGHRS and CDR2 YFSETQ. Deletions cut 0 bases from V and 7 bases from J, with 10 bases between. CDR3 amino acids: CASSLGRGYGELFF. CDR3 in DNA: TGCGCCAGCAGCTTGGGCCGAGGTTACGGGGAGCTGTTTTTT.

The V and J genes are TRBV5-8 and TRBJ1-1; D ambiguous. CDR1 SGHTS and CDR2 YDEGEE come from the germline V gene. V was cut by 4 bases and J by 6 bases, with 13 bases left in between. This CDR3 has 13 residues. The CDR3 here is CASSPRRVSEAFF. The CDR3 DNA reads TGTGCCAGCAGCCCCAGGCGGGTATCTGAAGCTTTCTTT.

This clonotype was seen many times. The V and J genes are TRBV29-1 and TRBJ2-2; 8 nucleotides agree with TRBD2. Germline V CDR1 and CDR2: SQVTM, ANQGSEA. The CDR3 sequence is 14 residues long. The V segment lost 5 bases and the J segment 6 bases; nucleotides outside the gene matches: 8. Here the CDR3 reads CSVSGTRVPGELFF. CDR3 nucleotides: TGCAGCGTTTCCGGGACTAGGGTACCCGGGGAGCTGTTTTTT.

This clonotype was seen many times. The chain joins TRBV30 to TRBJ2-5; weak D call: TRBD2 (6 bases). Germline CDR1 GTSNPN, CDR2 SVGIG (reference sequence). V dropped 0 bases and J dropped 1 base, with 12 bases sitting between them. This CDR3 has 15 residues. CDR3 amino acids: CAWSVGSGIQETQYF. DNA of the CDR3: TGTGCCTGGAGTGTCGGTAGCGGTATCCAAGAGACCCAGTACTTC.

There are many counts of this clonotype. This chain connects TRBV20-1 to TRBJ2-5; the D gene is possibly TRBD2 (5 bases). Trimming removed 2 bases from V and 3 bases from J, with 10 bases in between. Germline CDR1 reads DFQATT; CDR2 reads SNEGSKA (reference sequence). The CDR3 is made up of 13 amino acids. DNA of the CDR3: TGCAGTGCTAGACTCCACGGGGAAGAGACCCAGTACTTC. Its protein is CSARLHGEETQYF.

This chain uses TRBV7-7 with TRBJ2-1, with D unresolved. There are 15 residues in the CDR3. Deletions cut 5 bases from V and 1 base from J, with 12 bases between. Looked up from germline, CDR1 is SSHAT and CDR2 is FNYEAQ (reference sequence). The CDR3 reads CASSPDQASYNEQFF. In DNA, the CDR3 is TGTGCCAGCAGCCCGGACCAGGCTTCCTACAATGAGCAGTTCTTC.

In its sample, this clonotype was seen a few times. The chain has TRBV20-1 and TRBJ2-7; TRBD2 matches at 10 bases. The germline gives CDR1 DFQATT, CDR2 SNEGSKA (reference sequence). Losses at the gene ends were 6 bases for V and 3 bases for J; bases not matched to a gene: 17. CDR3 length equals 17 residues. DNA for the CDR3: TGCAGTGCCAGACTAGCGGGTAGCTTTAAGTCCTTCTACGAGCAGTACTTC. Translation gives CSARLAGSFKSFYEQYF.

This clonotype was recorded many times. The genes are TRBV20-1 and TRBJ2-3; unclear D gene. This CDR3 is built from 11 residues. CDR1 and CDR2 (germline): DFQATT, SNEGSKA (reference sequence). Trimming took off 6 bases at V and 5 bases at J, with 9 bases between the two ends. The CDR3 spells CSALREDTQYF. CDR3 coding DNA: TGCAGTGCCTTACGAGAAGATACGCAGTATTTT.

The gene calls are TRBV5-1 and TRBJ2-3; D remains unclear. The CDR3 totals 17 residues. Germline V gene lookup returns CDR1 SGHRS and CDR2 YFSETQ. Trimming removed 0 bases at V and 1 base at J, with 15 bases between. For the CDR3, the DNA is TGCGCCAGCAGCTTGGTTAGCCTAGGTAAAGGCACAGATACGCAGTATTTT. Protein sequence: CASSLVSLGKGTDTQYF.

This clonotype was seen many times. This sequence joins TRBV28 and TRBJ1-5; possibly TRBD1 for D (5 bases). Germline assignment: CDR1 MDHEN and CDR2 SYDVKM. The CDR3 consists of 14 residues. The ends were cut back, 7 bases at V and 6 bases at J, with 16 bases in the middle. The CDR3 region has the DNA TGTGCCAGCAACCCGGGTGTTACAGGTCAGCCCCAGCATTTT. Its protein is CASNPGVTGQPQHF. Looking up the rest from reference TRBV28 and TRBJ1-5 gives the full variable domain: DVKVTQSSRYLVKRTGEKVFLECVQDMDHENMFWYRQDPGLGLRLIYFSYDVKMKEKGDIPEGYSVSREKKERFSLILESASTNQTSMYLCASNPGVTGQPQHFGDGTRLSIL.

This clonotype was counted at least ten times. The chain uses TRBV7-2 and TRBJ2-1; 10 nucleotides agree with TRBD2. V lost 4 bases and J lost 2; bases outside the gene matches: 8. CDR1 and CDR2 (germline): SGHTA, FQGNSA. The CDR3 totals 17 residues. CDR3 sequence: CASSSLSSGRTYNEQFF. The CDR3 nucleotides read TGTGCCAGCAGCTCCCTTTCTAGCGGGAGAACCTACAATGAGCAGTTCTTC.